The clone carrying this T cell receptor (beta chain) was found a few times. Per germline, CDR1 SGHAT and CDR2 FQNNGV. V was clipped by 0 bases and J by 5 bases, with 9 bases between them. CDR3 length: 14 amino acids. The sample originates from a study of T-cell memory formation after mild COVID-19. Study context: There were largely donor-specific TCR clusters.

UMIs and sample barcodes were carried by the TCR alpha and TCR beta cDNA libraries that 5'RACE produced using constant-segment primers. Via MiXCR, TCRdb re-called the 5' RACE reads, giving one row per CDR3 protein. The sample holds roughly 610,000 distinct CDR3 sequences, roughly 17% seen once. The clonotype originates from an adult woman who had mild COVID-19 (a few samples of this study predate the infection). Cell type and time point are not known. The chain uses TRBV11-2 and TRBJ2-3; D gene unclear. Sequenced sample: PBMCs or a T cell subset sorted from them (not recorded which). Here the CDR3 DNA reads TGTGCCAGCAGCTTAGATACGTGGCGAGATACGCAGTATTTT. Its translation is CASSLDTWRDTQYF.